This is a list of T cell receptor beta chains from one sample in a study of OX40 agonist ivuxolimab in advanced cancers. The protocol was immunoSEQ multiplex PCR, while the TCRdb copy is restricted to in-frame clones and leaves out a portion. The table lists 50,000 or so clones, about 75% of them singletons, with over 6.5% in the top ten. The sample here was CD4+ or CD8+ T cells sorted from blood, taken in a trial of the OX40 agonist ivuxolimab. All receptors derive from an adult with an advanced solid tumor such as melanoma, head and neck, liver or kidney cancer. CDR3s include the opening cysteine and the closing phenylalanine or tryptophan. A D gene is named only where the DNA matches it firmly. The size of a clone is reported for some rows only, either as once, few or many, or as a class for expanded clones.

CDR3 DNA: TGTGCCAGCAGATCCGCCGGGGAGGTTAAGGAAAAACTGTTTTTT
CDR3 protein: CASRSAGEVKEKLFF
V gene: TRBV27
D gene: -
clone size: -
J gene: TRBJ1-4

CDR3 DNA: TGTGCCAGCAGCTTAGGACAGACCTATGGCTACACCTTC
CDR3 protein: CASSLGQTYGYTF
V gene: TRBV11-2
D gene: -
clone size: -
J gene: TRBJ1-2

CDR3 DNA: TGTGCCAGCAGTCCCTTATCGACAGGGGGAGTCTCTGGGGCCAACGTCCTGACTTTC
CDR3 protein: CASSPLSTGGVSGANVLTF
V gene: TRBV27
D gene: TRBD1
clone size: few
J gene: TRBJ2-6

CDR3 DNA: TGTGCCAGCAGCGTAGTTCCCCCAGGGAATAGCAATCAGCCCCAGCATTTT
CDR3 protein: CASSVVPPGNSNQPQHF
V gene: TRBV9
D gene: -
clone size: -
J gene: TRBJ1-5

CDR3 DNA: TGCGCCAGCAGCACACTGACAGGGGCCCCACAAGAGACCCAGTACTTC
CDR3 protein: CASSTLTGAPQETQYF
V gene: TRBV5-1
D gene: TRBD1
clone size: -
J gene: TRBJ2-5

CDR3 DNA: TGTGCCAGCAGTGTGGCACAGGGGTCCTTCTATGGCTACACCTTC
CDR3 protein: CASSVAQGSFYGYTF
V gene: TRBV2
D gene: TRBD1
clone size: -
J gene: TRBJ1-2

CDR3 DNA: TGTGCCAGCCGGCTAGCGGCAGACAATGAGCAGTTCTTC
CDR3 protein: CASRLAADNEQFF
V gene: TRBV6-1
D gene: TRBD2
clone size: few
J gene: TRBJ2-1

CDR3 DNA: TGTGCCAGCAGCTTAACCGGTCCCTACGAGCAGTACTTC
CDR3 protein: CASSLTGPYEQYF
V gene: TRBV11-2
D gene: -
clone size: few
J gene: TRBJ2-7

CDR3 DNA: TGTGCCATCAGTATAGCGGGAGAGGCAGATACGCAGTATTTT
CDR3 protein: CAISIAGEADTQYF
V gene: TRBV10-3
D gene: TRBD2
clone size: -
J gene: TRBJ2-3

CDR3 DNA: TGCGCCAGCAGCCAAGAACAGTGGAACACCGGGGAGCTGTTTTTT
CDR3 protein: CASSQEQWNTGELFF
V gene: TRBV4-1
D gene: -
clone size: once
J gene: TRBJ2-2

CDR3 DNA: TGCGCCAGCAGCCAAGAAGGGGTCCGCACAGATACGCAGTATTTT
CDR3 protein: CASSQEGVRTDTQYF
V gene: TRBV4-1
D gene: -
clone size: few
J gene: TRBJ2-3

CDR3 DNA: TGCGCCAGCAGCTTGGGACTAGCGGGGCCGAGCACAGATACGCAGTATTTT
CDR3 protein: CASSLGLAGPSTDTQYF
V gene: TRBV5-1
D gene: TRBD2
clone size: -
J gene: TRBJ2-3

CDR3 DNA: TGCGCCAGCAGCCGAGTACCGGGACTATACTCCTACGAGCAGTACTTC
CDR3 protein: CASSRVPGLYSYEQYF
V gene: TRBV4-3
D gene: TRBD2
clone size: -
J gene: TRBJ2-7

CDR3 DNA: TGTGCCAGCAGTCGCCAGGGGCGAGTCGGCACTGAAGCTTTCTTT
CDR3 protein: CASSRQGRVGTEAFF
V gene: TRBV5-6
D gene: -
clone size: -
J gene: TRBJ1-1

CDR3 DNA: TGCGCCAGCAGCGTGCAGGGCCAGGGGAATGAAAAACTGTTTTTT
CDR3 protein: CASSVQGQGNEKLFF
V gene: TRBV5-1
D gene: -
clone size: -
J gene: TRBJ1-4

CDR3 DNA: TGTGCCAGCTCACCTGGACAGACTCACCTTGGGGAAAAACTGTTTTTT
CDR3 protein: CASSPGQTHLGEKLFF
V gene: TRBV18
D gene: -
clone size: -
J gene: TRBJ1-4

CDR3 DNA: TGCGCCAGCAGTGAGTCGAGGACTAGCGTCTACAATGAGCAGTTCTTC
CDR3 protein: CASSESRTSVYNEQFF
V gene: TRBV10-2
D gene: TRBD2
clone size: -
J gene: TRBJ2-1

CDR3 DNA: TGTGCCAGCAAGCCGGACTATCAGCCCCAGCATTTT
CDR3 protein: CASKPDYQPQHF
V gene: TRBV6-1
D gene: -
clone size: -
J gene: TRBJ1-5

CDR3 DNA: TGTGCCTGGAGTCAGGACCAGGGGGCCGACGAGCAGTACTTC
CDR3 protein: CAWSQDQGADEQYF
V gene: TRBV30
D gene: TRBD1
clone size: medium-sized
J gene: TRBJ2-7

CDR3 DNA: TGTGCCAGCTCATACAGGGGGCGGACTGAAGCTTTCTTT
CDR3 protein: CASSYRGRTEAFF
V gene: TRBV7-2
D gene: TRBD1
clone size: -
J gene: TRBJ1-1

CDR3 DNA: TGTGCCAGCAGCTTACAGGATCGTAGCAATCAGCCCCAGCATTTT
CDR3 protein: CASSLQDRSNQPQHF
V gene: TRBV5-5
D gene: -
clone size: -
J gene: TRBJ1-5

CDR3 DNA: TGTGCCAGCAGCCAATCGTCATCATTTGCTTCTTTC
CDR3 protein: CASSQSSSFASF
V gene: TRBV16
D gene: -
clone size: -
J gene: TRBJ1-2

CDR3 DNA: TGCAGCGTGGACTGGGGATCGGGGGAGCTGTTTTTT
CDR3 protein: CSVDWGSGELFF
V gene: TRBV29-1
D gene: -
clone size: -
J gene: TRBJ2-2

CDR3 DNA: TGCGCCAGCAGCTTGTGGTCGGGAGACGAGCAGTACTTC
CDR3 protein: CASSLWSGDEQYF
V gene: TRBV5-1
D gene: -
clone size: -
J gene: TRBJ2-7

CDR3 DNA: TGCGCCAGCAGCCAAGATTCTAGCGGGAGCAAAAACATTCAGTACTTC
CDR3 protein: CASSQDSSGSKNIQYF
V gene: TRBV4-1
D gene: TRBD2
clone size: -
J gene: TRBJ2-4

CDR3 DNA: TGCAGCGCCGACCGGACAGTTAACTATGGCTACACCTTC
CDR3 protein: CSADRTVNYGYTF
V gene: TRBV29-1
D gene: -
clone size: -
J gene: TRBJ1-2

CDR3 DNA: TGTGCCAGCAGCCCCCTTGCCGGCTCCTACGAGCAGTACTTC
CDR3 protein: CASSPLAGSYEQYF
V gene: TRBV5-5
D gene: -
clone size: -
J gene: TRBJ2-7

CDR3 DNA: TGTGCCAGCAGCATCCAATCGCTAGGGGTCACCGGGGAGCTGTTTTTT
CDR3 protein: CASSIQSLGVTGELFF
V gene: TRBV9
D gene: -
clone size: -
J gene: TRBJ2-2